The clone carrying this TCR beta chain occurred many times. Its antigen is currently unknown. The data derive from a study of read filtering for tumor transcriptome and immune sequencing. Study information: Whole-transcriptome libraries were prepared after DNase treatment. RNA-seq yielded only 85 to 1273 TCR reads, IR-seq about 4.05 to 11 million. Study findings and constraints: Correlation between methods rose after single-read clonotypes were removed.

Molecular barcoded adaptors covering alpha/delta and beta/gamma chains were used on about 0.4 ug RNA. MiXCR, applied by TCRdb to the reads, yields one record per CDR3 protein. The sample contains more than 55,000 distinct CDR3 sequences, 20% to 25% of which appear only once. Trimming pared 3 bases from V and 3 bases from J, leaving 9 bases between. This CDR3 is built from 13 residues. CDR1 is SGHRS, CDR2 YFSETQ, per germline. The chain links TRBV5-1 to TRBJ1-1; possible D gene TRBD1, 6 bases. The sequence derives from a donor over 35 with multiple myeloma. Sequencing was done on a sample of a population of CD138-negative cells sorted from bone marrow. This chain's CDR3 is CASSSGVDTEAFF. CDR3 nucleotide sequence: TGCGCCAGCAGCTCAGGGGTGGACACTGAAGCTTTCTTT.